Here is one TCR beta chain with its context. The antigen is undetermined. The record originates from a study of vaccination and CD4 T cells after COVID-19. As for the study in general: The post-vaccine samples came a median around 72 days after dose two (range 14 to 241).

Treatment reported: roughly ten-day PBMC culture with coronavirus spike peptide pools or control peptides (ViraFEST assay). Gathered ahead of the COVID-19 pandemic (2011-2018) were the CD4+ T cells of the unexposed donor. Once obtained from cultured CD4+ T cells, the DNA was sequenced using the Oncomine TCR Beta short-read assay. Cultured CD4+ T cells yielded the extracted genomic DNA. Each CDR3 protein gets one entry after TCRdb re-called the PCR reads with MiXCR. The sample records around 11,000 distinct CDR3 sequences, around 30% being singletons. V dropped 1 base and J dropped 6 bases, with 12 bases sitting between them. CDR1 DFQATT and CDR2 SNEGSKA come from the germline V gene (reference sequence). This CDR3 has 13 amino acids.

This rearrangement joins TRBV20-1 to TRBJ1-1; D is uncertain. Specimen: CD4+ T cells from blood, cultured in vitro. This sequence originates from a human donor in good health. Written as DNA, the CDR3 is TGCAGTGCTAGAGTCGCCTCTCAGGCTGAAGCTTTCTTT. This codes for CSARVASQAEAFF.